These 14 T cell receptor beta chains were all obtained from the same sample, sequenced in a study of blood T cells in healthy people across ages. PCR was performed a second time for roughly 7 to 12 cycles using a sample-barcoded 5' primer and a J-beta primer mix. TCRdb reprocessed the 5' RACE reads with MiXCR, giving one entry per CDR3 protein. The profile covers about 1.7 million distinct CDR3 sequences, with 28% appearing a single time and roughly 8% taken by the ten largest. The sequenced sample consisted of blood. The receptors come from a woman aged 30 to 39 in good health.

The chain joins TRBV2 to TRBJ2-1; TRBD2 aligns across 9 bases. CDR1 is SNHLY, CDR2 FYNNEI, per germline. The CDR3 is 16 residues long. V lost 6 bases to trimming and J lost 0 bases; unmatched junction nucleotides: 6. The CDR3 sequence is CASSHSGRSSYNEQFF. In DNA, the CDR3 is TGTGCCAGCAGCCACAGCGGGAGGAGCTCCTACAATGAGCAGTTCTTC.

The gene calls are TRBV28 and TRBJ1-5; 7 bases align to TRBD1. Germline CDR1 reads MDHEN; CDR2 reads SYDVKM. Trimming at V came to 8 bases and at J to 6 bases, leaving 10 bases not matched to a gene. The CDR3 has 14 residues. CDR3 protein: CASGGLQGIQPQHF. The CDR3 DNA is TGTGCCAGCGGGGGCCTACAGGGGATTCAGCCCCAGCATTTT.

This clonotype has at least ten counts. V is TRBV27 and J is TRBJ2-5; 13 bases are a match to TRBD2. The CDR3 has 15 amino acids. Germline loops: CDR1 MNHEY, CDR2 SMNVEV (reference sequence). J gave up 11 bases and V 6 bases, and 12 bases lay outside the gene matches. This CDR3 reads CASRTGLAGMLEQYF. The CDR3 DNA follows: TGTGCCAGCAGGACGGGACTAGCGGGGATGTTAGAGCAGTACTTC.

The CDR3 sequence: CASSLDVRDEQFF. The DNA for the CDR3 is TGTGCCAGCAGCTTAGACGTTCGAGATGAGCAGTTCTTC. This rearrangement joins TRBV7-2 to TRBJ2-1; D call uncertain. Germline-derived CDR1 and CDR2 are SGHTA and FQGNSA. There are 13 residues in the CDR3. The germline V and J ends were trimmed by 1 base and 8 bases, with 9 bases remaining between them. The full variable domain, completed using reference TRBV7-2 and TRBJ2-1, is GAGVSQSPSNKVTEKGKDVELRCDPISGHTALYWYRQSLGQGLEFLIYFQGNSAPDKSGLPSDRFSAERTGGSVSTLTIQRTQQEDSAVYLCASSLDVRDEQFFGPGTRLTVL.

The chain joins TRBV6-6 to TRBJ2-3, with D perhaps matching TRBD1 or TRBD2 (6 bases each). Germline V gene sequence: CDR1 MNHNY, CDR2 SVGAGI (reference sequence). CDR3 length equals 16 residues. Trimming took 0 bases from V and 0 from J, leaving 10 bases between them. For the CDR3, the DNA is TGTGCCAGCAGTTACTCTTTAGGGGGGAGCACAGATACGCAGTATTTT. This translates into CASSYSLGGSTDTQYF.

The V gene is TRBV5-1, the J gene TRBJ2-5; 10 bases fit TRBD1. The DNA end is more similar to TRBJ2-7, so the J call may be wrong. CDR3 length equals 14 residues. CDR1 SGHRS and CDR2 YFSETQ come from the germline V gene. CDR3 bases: TGCGCCAGCAGCCCGGACAGGGGGACCTCCGAGCAGTACTTC. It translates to CASSPDRGTSEQYF.

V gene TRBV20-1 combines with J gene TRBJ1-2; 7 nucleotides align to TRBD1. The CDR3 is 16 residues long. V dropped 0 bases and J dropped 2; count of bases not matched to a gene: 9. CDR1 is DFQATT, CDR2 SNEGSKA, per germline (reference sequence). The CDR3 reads CSARDMLGQKNYGYTF. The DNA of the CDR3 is TGCAGTGCTAGAGATATGCTGGGACAGAAAAACTATGGCTACACCTTC.

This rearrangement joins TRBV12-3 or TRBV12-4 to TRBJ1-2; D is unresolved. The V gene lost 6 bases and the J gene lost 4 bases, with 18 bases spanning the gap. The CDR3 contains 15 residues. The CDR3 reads CASRASSRPVYGYTF. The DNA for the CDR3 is TGTGCCAGCAGGGCCTCCTCACGCCCAGTCTATGGCTACACCTTC.

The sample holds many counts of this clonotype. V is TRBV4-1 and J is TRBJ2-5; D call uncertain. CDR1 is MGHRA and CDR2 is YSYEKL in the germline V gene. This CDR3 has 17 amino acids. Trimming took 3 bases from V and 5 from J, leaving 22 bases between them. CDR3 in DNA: TGCGCCAGCAGCCAGGAAGGCCCCAATAAGGTTAGGGAGACCCAGTACTTC. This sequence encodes CASSQEGPNKVRETQYF.

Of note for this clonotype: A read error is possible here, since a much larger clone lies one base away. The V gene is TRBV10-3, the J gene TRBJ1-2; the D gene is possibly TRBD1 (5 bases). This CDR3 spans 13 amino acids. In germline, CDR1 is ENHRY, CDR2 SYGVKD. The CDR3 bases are TGTGCCATCAGGGAGTGGGGGAACTATGGCTACACCTTC. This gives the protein CAIREWGNYGYTF.

The CDR3 DNA reads TGCGCCAGCAGCTTGGAACTAGCGGGGTCCTACAATGAGCAGTTCTTC. Translating it yields CASSLELAGSYNEQFF. The V and J genes are TRBV5-1 and TRBJ2-1; 10 nucleotides line up with TRBD2. J was trimmed by 1 base and V by 0 bases; bases with no gene match: 1. The germline gives CDR1 SGHRS, CDR2 YFSETQ. This CDR3 comprises 16 residues.

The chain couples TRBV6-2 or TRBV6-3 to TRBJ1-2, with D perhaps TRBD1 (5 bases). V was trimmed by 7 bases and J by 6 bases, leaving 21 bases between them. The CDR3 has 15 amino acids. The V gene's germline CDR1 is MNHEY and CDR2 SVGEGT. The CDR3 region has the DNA TGTGCCAGCAAGGACTCGGGGCGCGCTGACCATGGCTACACCTTC. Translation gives CASKDSGRADHGYTF.

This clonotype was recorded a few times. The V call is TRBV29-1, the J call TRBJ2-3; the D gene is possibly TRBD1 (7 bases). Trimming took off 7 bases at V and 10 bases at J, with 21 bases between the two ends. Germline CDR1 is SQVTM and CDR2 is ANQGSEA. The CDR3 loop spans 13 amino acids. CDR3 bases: TGCAGCGCCCAGGGGGGTCTTATTAATGCGCAGTATTTT. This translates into CSAQGGLINAQYF.

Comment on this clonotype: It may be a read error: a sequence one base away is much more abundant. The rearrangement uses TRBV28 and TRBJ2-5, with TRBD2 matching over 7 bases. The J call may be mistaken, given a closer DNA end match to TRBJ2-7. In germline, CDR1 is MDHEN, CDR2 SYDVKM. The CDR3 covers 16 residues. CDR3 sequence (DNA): TGTGCCAGCAGTTTCCCGACCCGGGGACTACCCTACGAGCAGTACTTC. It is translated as CASSFPTRGLPYEQYF.